This TCR beta chain was recovered during a study of identical twins' blood T cells. This CDR3 is built from 15 residues. Deletions cut 1 base from V and 3 bases from J, with 9 bases between. Germline CDR1 reads SGHVS; CDR2 reads FNYEAQ. TCRdb analysed the 5' RACE reads with MiXCR anew, one entry per CDR3 protein. The sample lists hundreds of thousands of distinct CDR3 sequences, over 25% occurring once. The rearrangement uses TRBV7-6 and TRBJ2-2; D unresolved. The sequencing input was PBMCs. The TCR originated in a woman aged 18-49 years in good health. The CDR3 reads CASSLVAVHTGELFF. In nucleotides, the CDR3 is TGTGCCAGCAGCTTAGTCGCTGTACACACCGGGGAGCTGTTTTTT.